These T cell receptor beta chains were read from a single sample in a study of T cell repertoires in cytomegalovirus infection. Their antigen targets remain unknown. One entry per CDR3 protein, called by TCRdb with MiXCR from the reads. Of 250,000 to 400,000 distinct CDR3 sequences listed, about 25% are singletons. Sequencing was performed on cultured PBMCs, taken from culture after CMV antigen stimulation. The receptors come from a human donor in good health (CMV status not recorded). Some clones in this sample may be carry-over from other donors' samples. Each CDR3 is given without its conserved first and last residue. Expanded clones are given a class, and other clones once, few, many or no size at all.

j_gene	abundance	v_gene	CDR3aa
TRBJ2-2	many	TRBV7-3	ASSGTTNTGELF
TRBJ2-7	.	TRBV7-2	ASSFRRSEQY
TRBJ2-7	few	TRBV27	ARIRDTNYEQY
TRBJ1-4	many	TRBV7-8	ASSYRGQATNEKLF
TRBJ2-5	.	TRBV6-2/TRBV6-3	ASSYSIPKIRTQETQY
TRBJ1-1	many	TRBV12-3/TRBV12-4	ASSLSYTEAF
TRBJ1-6	few	TRBV11-2	ASSLEPGVASPLH
TRBJ2-5	few	TRBV27	ASSLSRAGVETQY
TRBJ2-3	.	TRBV6-2/TRBV6-3	ASRMGPLLGDTQY
TRBJ2-3	.	TRBV7-9	ASSLTGGDTQY
TRBJ2-2	many	TRBV4-1	ASSQNAGNTGELF
TRBJ1-1	many	TRBV7-2	ASIDRWNTEAF
TRBJ2-1	few	TRBV30	AWSASGREYNEQF
TRBJ1-3	few	TRBV5-5	ASSLGPRGAGNTIY
TRBJ1-5	.	TRBV12-3/TRBV12-4	ASSLWGSQNQPQH